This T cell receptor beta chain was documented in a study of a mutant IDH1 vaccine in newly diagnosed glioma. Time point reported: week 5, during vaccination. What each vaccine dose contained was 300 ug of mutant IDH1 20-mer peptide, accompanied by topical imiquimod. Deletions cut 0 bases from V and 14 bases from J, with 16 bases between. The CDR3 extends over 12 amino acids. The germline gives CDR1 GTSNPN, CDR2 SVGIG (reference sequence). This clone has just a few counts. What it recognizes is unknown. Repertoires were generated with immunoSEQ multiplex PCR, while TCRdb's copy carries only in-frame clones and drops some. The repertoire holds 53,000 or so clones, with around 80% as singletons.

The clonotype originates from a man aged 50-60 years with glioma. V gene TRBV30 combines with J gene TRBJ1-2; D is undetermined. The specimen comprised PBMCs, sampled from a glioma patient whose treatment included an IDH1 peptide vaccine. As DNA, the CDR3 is TGTGCCTGGAGTGTACTAGACGGAGGATTGACCTTC. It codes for CAWSVLDGGLTF.